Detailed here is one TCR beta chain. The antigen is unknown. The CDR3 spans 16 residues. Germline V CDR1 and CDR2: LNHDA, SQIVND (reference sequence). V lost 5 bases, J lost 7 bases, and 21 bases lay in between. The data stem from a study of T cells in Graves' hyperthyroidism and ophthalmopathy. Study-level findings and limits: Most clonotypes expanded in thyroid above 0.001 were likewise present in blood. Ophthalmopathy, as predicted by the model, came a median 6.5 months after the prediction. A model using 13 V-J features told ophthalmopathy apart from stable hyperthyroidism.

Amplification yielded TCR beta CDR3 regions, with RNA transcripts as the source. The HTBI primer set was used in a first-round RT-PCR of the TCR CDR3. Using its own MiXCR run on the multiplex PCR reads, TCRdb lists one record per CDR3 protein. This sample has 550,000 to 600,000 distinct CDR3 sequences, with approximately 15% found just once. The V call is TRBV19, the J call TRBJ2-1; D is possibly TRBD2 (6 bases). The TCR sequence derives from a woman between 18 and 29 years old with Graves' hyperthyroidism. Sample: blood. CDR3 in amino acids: CASSSGGSLLANEQFF. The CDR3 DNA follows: TGTGCCAGTAGTTCCGGGGGTAGCCTCCTTGCGAATGAGCAGTTCTTC. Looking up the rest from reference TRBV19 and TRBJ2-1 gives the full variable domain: DGGITQSPKYLFRKEGQNVTLSCEQNLNHDAMYWYRQDPGQGLRLIYYSQIVNDFQKGDIAEGYSVSREKKESFPLTVTSAQKNPTAFYLCASSSGGSLLANEQFFGPGTRLTVL.